The following is a TCR beta chain sequence with its context. Its antigen is not identified. The data were obtained in a study of cytomegalovirus exposure and HLA in healthy donors. The CDR3 extends over 12 amino acids. The germline CDR1 and CDR2 sequences are SGHNT and YYREEE (reference sequence). Vbeta (60) and Jbeta (13) primers were used in the PCR. The protocol was immunoSEQ multiplex PCR, while the TCRdb copy is restricted to in-frame clones and leaves out a portion. The sample shows 150,000 to 250,000 clones, around 77% of them seen only once. Study-level points and caveats: Of the V segments, some could not be distinguished, including TRBV6-2 and TRBV6-3, and were excluded. A later analysis reportedly identified an Asian-associated ancestry cluster as carrying fewer N-insertions than the 666-donor mean.

The TCR sequence derives from a man aged 30 to 45 in good health and CMV-seronegative. The sequenced sample consisted of PBMCs. The chain is built from TRBV5-4 and TRBJ2-5; no definite D call. The closer fit of TRBJ2-7 to the DNA end suggests the J call may be wrong. The DNA of the CDR3 is TGTGCCAGCAGCTCGAACTCCTACGAGCAGTACTTC. It is translated as CASSSNSYEQYF.